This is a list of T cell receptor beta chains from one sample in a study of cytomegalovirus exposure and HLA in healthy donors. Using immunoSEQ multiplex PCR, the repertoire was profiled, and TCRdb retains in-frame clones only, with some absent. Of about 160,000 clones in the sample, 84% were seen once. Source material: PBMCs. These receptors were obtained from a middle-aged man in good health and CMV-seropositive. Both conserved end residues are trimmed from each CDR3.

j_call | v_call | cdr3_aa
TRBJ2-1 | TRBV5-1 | ASSLGLYNEQF
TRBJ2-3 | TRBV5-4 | ASSWVGSTDTQY
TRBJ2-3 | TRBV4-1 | ASSQDRHRADTQY
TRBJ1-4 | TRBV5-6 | ASSGRWGGEKLF
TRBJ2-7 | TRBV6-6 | ASTQQGNEQY
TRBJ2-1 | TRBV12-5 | ASGLVLPGSDNEQF
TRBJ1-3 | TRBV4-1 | ASSQEVGRVSGNTIY
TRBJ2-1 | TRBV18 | ASSPYLLADNEQF
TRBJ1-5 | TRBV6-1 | ASSVPGQEGQPQH
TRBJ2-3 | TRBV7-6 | ASSLGGAGATDTQY
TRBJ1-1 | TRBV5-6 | ASSPPTKLNTEAF
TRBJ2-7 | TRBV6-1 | ASSESPTGGREQY
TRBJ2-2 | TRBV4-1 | ASSRREGQGAGELF
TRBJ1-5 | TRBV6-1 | ACGQGGSQPQH
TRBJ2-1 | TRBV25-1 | ASSGYGEQF
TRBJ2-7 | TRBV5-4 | ASSPTSSRDSKVYEQY
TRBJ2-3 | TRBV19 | ASSIGTDTQY
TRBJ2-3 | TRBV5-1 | ASSPSDYTQY
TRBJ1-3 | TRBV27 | ASSPFWRDNTIY
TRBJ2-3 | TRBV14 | ASSQGTSTDTQY
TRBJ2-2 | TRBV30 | ACSGRALNTGELF
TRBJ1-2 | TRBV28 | ASSHPGGGVGYT
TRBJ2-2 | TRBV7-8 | ASSLAPYRTGELF
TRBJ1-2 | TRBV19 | ASSIGVERTGKDYGYT
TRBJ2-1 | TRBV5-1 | ASSPGLAGVLNEQF
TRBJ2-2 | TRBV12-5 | ASGLGGSGTGELF
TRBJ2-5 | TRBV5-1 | ASTNGAGQGEETQY
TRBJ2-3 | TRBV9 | ASSVGFSGSTDTQY
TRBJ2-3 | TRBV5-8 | ASTTGPASGVRGDTQY
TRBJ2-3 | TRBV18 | ASSPRLAGGSTTQY
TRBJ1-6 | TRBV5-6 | ASSPPRGGRARNSPLH
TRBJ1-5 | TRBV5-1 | ASSLGAGSNQPQH
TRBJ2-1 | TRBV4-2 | ASSLPGTGGPDEQF
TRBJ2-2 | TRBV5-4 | ASSLVAGEAGELF
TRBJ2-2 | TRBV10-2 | ASRQVVTGELF
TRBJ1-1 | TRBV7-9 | ASSRRLLPPTEAF
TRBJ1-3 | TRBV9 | ASSVYSGNTIY
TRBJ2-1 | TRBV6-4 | ASSEDGLAGINEQF
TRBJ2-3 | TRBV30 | AWSALDTQY
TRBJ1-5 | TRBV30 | AWSQSRGSNQPQH
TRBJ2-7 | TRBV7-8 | ASSLSGGEQY
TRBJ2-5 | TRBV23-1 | AINLRADQETQY
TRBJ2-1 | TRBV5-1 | ASSDQGPRDRESSYNEQF
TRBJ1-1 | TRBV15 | ATSRGQMRTEAF
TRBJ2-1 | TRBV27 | ASRWDSHYNEQF
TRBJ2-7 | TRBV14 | ASSPSDRGYEQY